Listed here are 18 T cell receptor beta chains from one sample, sequenced in a study of cytomegalovirus exposure and HLA in healthy donors (dated by TCRdb to the late 2010s). To prepare the library, the immunoSEQ multiplex PCR assay was applied. For the multiplex PCR, a mixture combining 60 forward primers for TCR Vbeta segments and 13 reverse primers for TCR Jbeta segments was used. TCRdb mirrors the immuneACCESS table, restricted to in-frame sequences. Some clones are absent from its copies; in checked studies, under half trace to an unresolved V gene, and the reason for the others is unknown. The sample table records approximately 180,000 clones; around four fifths of these occur just once. The ten biggest clones cover about 1.5% of the sample. The sequenced sample was PBMCs. The source is a woman in her twenties or thirties in good health and CMV-seropositive.

This clone was seen just once. The J gene is TRBJ2-3, the V gene TRBV28, with 7 bases identical to TRBD2. Germline CDR1 is MDHEN and CDR2 is SYDVKM. Germline trimming cut 5 bases from V and 3 bases from J; bases unmatched to any gene: 8. The CDR3 consists of 15 residues. This chain's CDR3 is CASSLGGGRTDTQYF. CDR3 in DNA: TGTGCCAGCAGTCTTGGGGGGGGGAGAACAGATACGCAGTATTTT.

The chain couples TRBV10-3 to TRBJ1-4, with 9 bases that match TRBD1. The CDR3 is 15 amino acids. With V trimmed by 0 bases and J by 4 bases, 0 bases remained unmatched. Germline CDR1 and CDR2: ENHRY and SYGVKD. The CDR3 reads CAISESTGGNEKLFF. The DNA of the CDR3 is TGTGCCATCAGTGAGTCGACAGGGGGTAATGAAAAACTGTTTTTT.

V is TRBV7-2 and J is TRBJ1-2, with TRBD1 matching 8 bases. The CDR3 runs 13 residues. V shed 6 bases, J shed 2 bases, and the junction held 2 bases outside the gene matches. CDR1 is SGHTA and CDR2 is FQGNSA in the germline V gene. The CDR3 nucleotides read TGTGCCAGCAGTCAGGGGGCAAACTATGGCTACACCTTC. Its translation is CASSQGANYGYTF. Full variable domain (rest looked up from reference TRBV7-2 and TRBJ1-2): GAGVSQSPSNKVTEKGKDVELRCDPISGHTALYWYRQSLGQGLEFLIYFQGNSAPDKSGLPSDRFSAERTGGSVSTLTIQRTQQEDSAVYLCASSQGANYGYTFGSGTRLTVV.

As to this clone: At one end the junction does not follow the germline gene, possibly because of a read error. This chain uses TRBV6-5 with TRBJ1-1, with D possibly TRBD1 on 6 matching bases. Germline CDR1 MNHEY, CDR2 SVGAGI. The CDR3 runs to 15 residues. The CDR3 loop reads CASSYFTGLNPEAFF. CDR3 nucleotide sequence: TGTGCCAGCAGTTACTTCACAGGGTTGAACCCTGAAGCTTTCTTT.

CDR3 bases: TGTGCCTGGGCGGCTGCTAGCGGGAGCCTCAATGAGCAGTTCTTC. Translation: CAWAAASGSLNEQFF. The chain uses TRBV30 and TRBJ2-1; TRBD2 matches at 10 bases. In germline, CDR1 is GTSNPN, CDR2 SVGIG (reference sequence). This CDR3 comprises 15 residues. The J segment lost 6 bases and the V segment lost 5 bases, leaving 10 bases of the junction unmatched.

This clone showed up just once. This chain connects TRBV2 to TRBJ1-5, with 7 bases fitting TRBD1. Germline CDR1 and CDR2: SNHLY and FYNNEI. This CDR3 contains 13 residues. Trimming took 7 bases from V and 6 from J; bases not matched to a gene: 6. The CDR3 loop is CASIDRVGQPQHF. CDR3 sequence (DNA): TGTGCCAGCATCGACAGGGTCGGTCAGCCCCAGCATTTT.

The V call is TRBV27, the J call TRBJ2-7, with 10 bases fitting TRBD2. The V gene end was trimmed by 6 bases and the J gene end by 4 bases; junction bases not matched to a gene: 6. This CDR3 is built from 14 residues. The germline gives CDR1 MNHEY, CDR2 SMNVEV (reference sequence). The CDR3 nucleotides read TGTGCCAGCAGAAGGACTAGCGGCTTTTACGAGCAGTACTTC. This gives the protein CASRRTSGFYEQYF.

The J gene is TRBJ2-7, the V gene TRBV2; TRBD2 matches 9 bases. This CDR3 is built from 19 residues. Germline V gene lookup returns CDR1 SNHLY and CDR2 FYNNEI. V lost 8 bases and J lost 1; bases outside the gene matches: 21. In DNA form, the CDR3 reads TGTGCCAGCTCGGGGCCTAGCGGGATCTTCAGGGGCGATTCCTACGAGCAGTACTTC. Translated, it gives CASSGPSGIFRGDSYEQYF.

This sequence joins TRBV5-1 and TRBJ2-4, with a possible D match to TRBD1 (5 bases). This CDR3 contains 13 residues. CDR1 is SGHRS and CDR2 is YFSETQ in the germline V gene. Trimming left V 4 bases short and J 5 bases short, with 10 bases between. The chain's CDR3 is CASSAGYQNIQYF. CDR3 coding DNA: TGCGCCAGCAGCGCAGGGTACCAAAACATTCAGTACTTC.

The chain has TRBV19 and TRBJ2-7; no firm D call. The germline V and J ends were trimmed by 7 bases and 0 bases, with 10 bases remaining between them. Germline lookup yields CDR1 LNHDA and CDR2 SQIVND (reference sequence). This CDR3 has 13 amino acids. For the CDR3, the DNA is TGTGCCAGTATGGGCTTAACCTCCTACGAGCAGTACTTC. As protein: CASMGLTSYEQYF.

The rearrangement joins TRBV9 to TRBJ1-1, with TRBD1 as a possible D gene (5 bases). The germline CDR1 and CDR2 sequences are SGDLS and YYNGEE. The length of the CDR3 is 13 residues. V lost 4 bases to trimming and J lost 1 base, with 8 bases between them. This chain's CDR3 is CASSRTPNTEAFF. In DNA, the CDR3 is TGTGCCAGCAGCCGGACACCGAACACTGAAGCTTTCTTT. The entire variable domain, with the rest obtained from reference TRBV9 and TRBJ1-1, is as follows: DSGVTQTPKHLITATGQRVTLRCSPRSGDLSVYWYQQSLDQGLQFLIQYYNGEERAKGNILERFSAQQFPDLHSELNLSSLELGDSALYFCASSRTPNTEAFFGQGTRLTVV.

The V and J genes are TRBV7-9 and TRBJ1-1; D ambiguous. The V and J ends lost 2 bases and 8 bases respectively, with 9 bases between them. The CDR3 runs 12 residues. Germline V lookup: CDR1 SEHNR, CDR2 FQNEAQ (reference sequence). CDR3 coding DNA: TGTGCCAGCAGCTTAAGAGAGGCCGAAGCTTTCTTT. This gives the protein CASSLREAEAFF.

V is TRBV5-1 and J is TRBJ1-2; the match to TRBD1 covers 8 bases. Germline trimming cut 4 bases from V and 5 bases from J; bases unmatched to any gene: 7. Germline CDR1 and CDR2: SGHRS and YFSETQ. The CDR3 is made up of 14 amino acids. CDR3 region: CASSRLDRDYGYTF. In nucleotides, the CDR3 is TGCGCCAGCAGCCGCCTGGACAGGGATTATGGCTACACCTTC.

The gene calls are TRBV7-2 and TRBJ1-5; TRBD1 matches 7 bases. V dropped 1 base and J dropped 1; count of bases not matched to a gene: 1. The germline CDR1 and CDR2 sequences are SGHTA and FQGNSA. The CDR3 totals 15 residues. As DNA, the CDR3 is TGTGCCAGCAGCTTAGGACAGGGCAGCAATCAGCCCCAGCATTTT. The encoded protein is CASSLGQGSNQPQHF.

J is TRBJ2-1 and V is TRBV29-1; a weak D match, TRBD2 (7 bases). V lost 5 bases and J lost 4, with 15 bases in between. Germline CDR1 SQVTM, CDR2 ANQGSEA. The CDR3 is made up of 14 amino acids. CDR3 sequence reads: CSVTGRGGYNEQFF. The CDR3 nucleotides read TGCAGCGTTACAGGGAGGGGAGGGTACAATGAGCAGTTCTTC.

The genes are TRBV5-1 and TRBJ2-7, with D possibly being TRBD2 (6 bases). This CDR3 has 15 residues. Germline CDR1 SGHRS, CDR2 YFSETQ. V was pared by 0 bases and J by 6 bases, with 16 bases between. The CDR3 reads CASSLGGVEGLEQYF. As DNA, the CDR3 is TGCGCCAGCAGCTTGGGGGGGGTAGAGGGGCTCGAGCAGTACTTC. Together with reference TRBV5-1 and TRBJ2-7, the CDR3 gives the full variable domain: KAGVTQTPRYLIKTRGQQVTLSCSPISGHRSVSWYQQTPGQGLQFLFEYFSETQRNKGNFPGRFSGRQFSNSRSEMNVSTLELGDSALYLCASSLGGVEGLEQYFGPGTRLTVT.

J is TRBJ2-1 and V is TRBV7-6; 8 bases align to TRBD2. After removal of 1 base from V and 8 bases from J, the junction contained 13 bases not matched to a gene. CDR3 size: 17 residues. Germline CDR1 and CDR2: SGHVS and FNYEAQ. The CDR3 here is CASSLDTDSGNWDEQFF. DNA of the CDR3: TGTGCCAGCAGCTTAGATACCGATAGCGGGAATTGGGATGAGCAGTTCTTC.

The chain links TRBV10-1 to TRBJ2-4; no clear D gene. V was shortened by 0 bases and J by 3 bases, with 12 bases between the two germline ends. CDR1 is WNHNN, CDR2 SYGVQD, per germline (reference sequence). The CDR3 covers 16 residues. The DNA of the CDR3 is TGCGCCAGCAGTGAGTCCACATCCCCCGACAAAAACATTCAGTACTTC. Translated, it gives CASSESTSPDKNIQYF.